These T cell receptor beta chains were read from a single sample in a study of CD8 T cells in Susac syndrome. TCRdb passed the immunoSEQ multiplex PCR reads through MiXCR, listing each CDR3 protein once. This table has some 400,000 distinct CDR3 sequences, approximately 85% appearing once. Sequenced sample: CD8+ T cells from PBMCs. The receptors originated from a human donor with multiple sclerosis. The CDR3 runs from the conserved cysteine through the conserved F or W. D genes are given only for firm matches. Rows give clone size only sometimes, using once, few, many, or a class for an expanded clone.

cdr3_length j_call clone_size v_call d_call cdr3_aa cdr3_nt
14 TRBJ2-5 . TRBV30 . CAWSETGPQETQYF TGTGCCTGGAGCGAAACAGGCCCTCAAGAGACCCAGTACTTC
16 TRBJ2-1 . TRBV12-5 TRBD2 CASGSPGLVGYNEQFF TGTGCTAGTGGTTCTCCGGGACTAGTAGGCTACAATGAGCAGTTCTTC
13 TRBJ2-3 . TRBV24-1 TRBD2 CATGLGDTDTQYF TGTGCCACCGGACTAGGAGACACAGATACGCAGTATTTT
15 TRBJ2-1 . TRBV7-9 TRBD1 CASSQGTAVFYEQFF TGTGCCAGCAGCCAGGGGACAGCAGTTTTCTATGAGCAGTTCTTC
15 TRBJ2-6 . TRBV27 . CASSWDYSGANVLTF TGTGCCAGCAGTTGGGATTACTCTGGGGCCAACGTCCTGACTTTC
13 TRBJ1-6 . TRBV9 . CASSVAEFSPLHF TGTGCCAGCAGCGTGGCAGAATTTTCACCCCTCCACTTT
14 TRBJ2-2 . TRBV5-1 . CASSLGDKTGELFF TGCGCCAGCAGCTTGGGAGACAAGACCGGGGAGCTGTTTTTT
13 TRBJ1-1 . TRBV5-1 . CASSLVWDAEAFF TGCGCCAGCAGCCTAGTTTGGGACGCTGAAGCTTTCTTT
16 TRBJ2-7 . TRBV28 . CASTRELGLYSYEQYF TGTGCCAGCACCCGGGAGTTGGGCTTATACTCCTACGAGCAGTACTTC
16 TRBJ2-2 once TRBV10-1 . CASSDINGPPIGELFF TGCGCCAGCAGTGATATCAACGGGCCTCCTATCGGGGAGCTGTTTTTT
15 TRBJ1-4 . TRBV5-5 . CASSLLRTTNEKLFF TGTGCCAGCAGCTTGTTAAGGACAACTAATGAAAAACTGTTTTTT
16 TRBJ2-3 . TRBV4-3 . CASSQDSQPSTDTQYF TGCGCCAGCAGCCAAGATTCTCAGCCGAGCACAGATACGCAGTATTTT
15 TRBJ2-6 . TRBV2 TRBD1 CASSQGLSGANVLTF TGTGCCAGCTCACAGGGGCTCTCTGGGGCCAACGTCCTGACTTTC
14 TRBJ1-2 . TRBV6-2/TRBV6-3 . CASTPEGPHYGYTF TGTGCCAGCACCCCCGAGGGACCCCACTATGGCTACACCTTC
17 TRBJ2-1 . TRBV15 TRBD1 CATSREGDRGFYNEQFF TGTGCCACCAGCAGAGAAGGCGACAGGGGATTTTACAATGAGCAGTTCTTC
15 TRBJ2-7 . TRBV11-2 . CASSSPDSGPYEQYF TGTGCCAGCAGCTCACCTGACTCGGGACCCTACGAGCAGTACTTC
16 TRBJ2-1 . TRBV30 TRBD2 CAWSGGEAGGHNEQFF TGTGCCTGGAGTGGAGGGGAAGCGGGAGGGCACAATGAGCAGTTCTTC
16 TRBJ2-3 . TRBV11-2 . CASSLDLPRWADTQYF TGTGCCAGCAGCTTAGATCTACCCCGTTGGGCAGATACGCAGTATTTT
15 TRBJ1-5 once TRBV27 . CASMSLGGAGQPQHF TGTGCCAGCATGTCCCTCGGGGGGGCTGGTCAGCCCCAGCATTTT
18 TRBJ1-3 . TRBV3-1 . CASSQDRRRELSGNTIYF TGTGCCAGCAGCCAAGATCGACGGAGGGAACTCTCTGGAAACACCATATATTTT
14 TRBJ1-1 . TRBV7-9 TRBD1 CASSGQGSGTEAFF TGTGCCAGCAGCGGACAGGGGTCCGGTACTGAAGCTTTCTTT
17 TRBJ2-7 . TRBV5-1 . CASSLVLGGSLDYEQYF TGCGCCAGCAGCTTGGTATTAGGAGGGTCGCTGGACTACGAGCAGTACTTC
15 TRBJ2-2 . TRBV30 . CAREGDQTLTGELFF TGTGCCCGGGAAGGAGACCAGACGCTAACCGGGGAGCTGTTTTTT
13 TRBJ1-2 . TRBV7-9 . CASSSSENYGYTF TGTGCCAGCAGCTCCTCGGAAAACTATGGCTACACCTTC
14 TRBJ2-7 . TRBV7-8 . CASSSPGHIYEQYF TGTGCCAGCAGCTCACCTGGACATATCTACGAGCAGTACTTC
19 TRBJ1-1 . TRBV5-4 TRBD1 CASSSLLSDRGFSNTEAFF TGTGCCAGCAGCTCGTTACTCTCGGACAGGGGATTTTCGAACACTGAAGCTTTCTTT
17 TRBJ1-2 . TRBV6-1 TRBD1 CASSRNPGQGRVDGYTF TGTGCCAGCAGCAGAAACCCGGGACAGGGGAGGGTAGATGGCTACACCTTC
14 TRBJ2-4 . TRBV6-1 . CASGSFGLPPRQYF TGTGCCAGCGGGTCCTTCGGGTTACCCCCTCGGCAGTACTTC